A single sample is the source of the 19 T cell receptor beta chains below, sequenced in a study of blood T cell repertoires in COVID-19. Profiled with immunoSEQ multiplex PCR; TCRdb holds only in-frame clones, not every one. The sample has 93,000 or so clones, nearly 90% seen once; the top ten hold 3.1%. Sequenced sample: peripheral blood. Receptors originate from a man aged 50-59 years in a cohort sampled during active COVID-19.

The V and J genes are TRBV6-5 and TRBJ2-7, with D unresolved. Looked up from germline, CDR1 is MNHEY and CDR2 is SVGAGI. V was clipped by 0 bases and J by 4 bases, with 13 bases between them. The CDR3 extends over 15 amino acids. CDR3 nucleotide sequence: TGTGCCAGCAGTTACTCGAGGCTGTTAAGTTACGAGCAGTACTTC. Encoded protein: CASSYSRLLSYEQYF.

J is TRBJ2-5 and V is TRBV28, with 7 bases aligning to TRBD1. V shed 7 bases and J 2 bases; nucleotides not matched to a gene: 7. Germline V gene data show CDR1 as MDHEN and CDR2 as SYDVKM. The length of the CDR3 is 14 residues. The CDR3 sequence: CASNRYRGQETQYF. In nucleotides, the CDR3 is TGTGCCAGCAACCGTTACAGGGGTCAAGAGACCCAGTACTTC. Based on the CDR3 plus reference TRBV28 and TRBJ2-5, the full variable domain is DVKVTQSSRYLVKRTGEKVFLECVQDMDHENMFWYRQDPGLGLRLIYFSYDVKMKEKGDIPEGYSVSREKKERFSLILESASTNQTSMYLCASNRYRGQETQYFGPGTRLLVL.

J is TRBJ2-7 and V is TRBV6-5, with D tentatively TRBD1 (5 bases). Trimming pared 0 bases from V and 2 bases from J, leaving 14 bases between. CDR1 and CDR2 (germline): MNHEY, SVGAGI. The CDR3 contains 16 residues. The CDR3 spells CASSYSMFDSTYEQYF. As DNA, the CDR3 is TGTGCCAGCAGTTACTCGATGTTCGACAGCACCTACGAGCAGTACTTC.

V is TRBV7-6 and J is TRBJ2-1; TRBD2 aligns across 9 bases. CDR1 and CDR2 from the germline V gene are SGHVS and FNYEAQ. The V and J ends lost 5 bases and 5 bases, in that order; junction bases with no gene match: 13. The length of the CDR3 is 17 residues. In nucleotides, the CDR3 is TGTGCCAGCAGCCTAACAGGGCCCCTAGCGGGGAACAATGAGCAGTTCTTC. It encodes CASSLTGPLAGNNEQFF.

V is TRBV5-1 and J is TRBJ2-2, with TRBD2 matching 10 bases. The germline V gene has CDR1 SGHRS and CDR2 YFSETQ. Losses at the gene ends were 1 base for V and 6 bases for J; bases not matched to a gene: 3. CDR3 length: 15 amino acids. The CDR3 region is CASSLSLAGAGELFF. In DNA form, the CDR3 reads TGCGCCAGCAGCTTGAGCCTAGCGGGGGCCGGGGAGCTGTTTTTT.

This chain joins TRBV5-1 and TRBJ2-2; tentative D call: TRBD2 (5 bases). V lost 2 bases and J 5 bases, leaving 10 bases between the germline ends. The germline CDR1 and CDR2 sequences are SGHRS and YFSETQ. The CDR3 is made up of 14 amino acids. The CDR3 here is CASSFGTGTGELFF. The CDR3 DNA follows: TGCGCCAGCAGCTTCGGAACGGGGACCGGGGAGCTGTTTTTT.

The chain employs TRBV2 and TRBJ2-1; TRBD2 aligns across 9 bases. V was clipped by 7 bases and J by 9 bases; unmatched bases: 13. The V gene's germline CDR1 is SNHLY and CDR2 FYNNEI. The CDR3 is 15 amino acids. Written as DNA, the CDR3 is TGTGCCAGCACCGGAGGCGGGGGGGCCAATAGTGAGCAGTTCTTC. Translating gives CASTGGGGANSEQFF.

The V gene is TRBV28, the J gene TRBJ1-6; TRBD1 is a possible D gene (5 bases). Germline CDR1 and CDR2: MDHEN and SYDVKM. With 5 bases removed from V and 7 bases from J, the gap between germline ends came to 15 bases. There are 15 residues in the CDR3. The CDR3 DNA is TGTGCCAGCAGTCCTTATGGGGGGAACAATTCACCCCTCCACTTT. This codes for CASSPYGGNNSPLHF.

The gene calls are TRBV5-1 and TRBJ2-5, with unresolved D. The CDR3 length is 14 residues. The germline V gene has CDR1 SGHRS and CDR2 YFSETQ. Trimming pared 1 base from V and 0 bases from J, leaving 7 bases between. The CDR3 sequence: CASSLQANQETQYF. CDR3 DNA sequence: TGCGCCAGCAGCTTGCAAGCTAACCAAGAGACCCAGTACTTC.

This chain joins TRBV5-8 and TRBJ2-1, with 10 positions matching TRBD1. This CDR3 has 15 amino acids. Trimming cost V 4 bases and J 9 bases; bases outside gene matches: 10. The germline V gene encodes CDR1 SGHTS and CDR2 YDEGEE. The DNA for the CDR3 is TGTGCCAGCAGCCAATCCGGGACAGGGGTGAGTGAGCAGTTCTTC. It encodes CASSQSGTGVSEQFF. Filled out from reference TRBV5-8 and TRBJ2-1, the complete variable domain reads EAGVTQSPTHLIKTRGQQATLRCSPISGHTSVYWYQQALGLGLQFLLWYDEGEERNRGNFPPRFSGRQFPNYSSELNVNALELEDSALYLCASSQSGTGVSEQFFGPGTRLTVL.

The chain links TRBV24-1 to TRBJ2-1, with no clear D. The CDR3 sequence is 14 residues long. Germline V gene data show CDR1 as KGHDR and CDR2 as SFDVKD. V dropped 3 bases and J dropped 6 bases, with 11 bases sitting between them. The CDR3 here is CATSDVRVINEQFF. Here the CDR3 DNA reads TGTGCCACCAGTGATGTTCGGGTGATCAATGAGCAGTTCTTC.

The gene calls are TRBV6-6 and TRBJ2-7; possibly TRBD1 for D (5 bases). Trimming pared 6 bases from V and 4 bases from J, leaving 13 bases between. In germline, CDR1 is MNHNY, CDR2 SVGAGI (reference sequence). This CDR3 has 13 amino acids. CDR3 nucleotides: TGTGCCAGCAGCAATGAAGGGGCTTACGAGCAGTACGTC. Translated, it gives CASSNEGAYEQYV.

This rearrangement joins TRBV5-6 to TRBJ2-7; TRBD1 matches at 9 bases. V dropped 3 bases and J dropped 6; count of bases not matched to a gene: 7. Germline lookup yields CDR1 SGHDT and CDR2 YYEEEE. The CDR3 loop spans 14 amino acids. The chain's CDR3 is CASSSGTGLGEQYF. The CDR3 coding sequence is TGTGCCAGCAGCTCCGGGACAGGGCTCGGCGAGCAGTACTTC. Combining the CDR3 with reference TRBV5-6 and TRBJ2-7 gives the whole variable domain DAGVTQSPTHLIKTRGQQVTLRCSPKSGHDTVSWYQQALGQGPQFIFQYYEEEERQRGNFPDRFSGHQFPNYSSELNVNALLLGDSALYLCASSSGTGLGEQYFGPGTRLTVT.

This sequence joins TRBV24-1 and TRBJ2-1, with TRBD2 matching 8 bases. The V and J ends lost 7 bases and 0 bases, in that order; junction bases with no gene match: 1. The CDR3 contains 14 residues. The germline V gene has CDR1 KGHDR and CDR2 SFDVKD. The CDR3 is CATSSGGSYNEQFF. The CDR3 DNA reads TGTGCCACCAGCAGCGGGGGCTCCTACAATGAGCAGTTCTTC.

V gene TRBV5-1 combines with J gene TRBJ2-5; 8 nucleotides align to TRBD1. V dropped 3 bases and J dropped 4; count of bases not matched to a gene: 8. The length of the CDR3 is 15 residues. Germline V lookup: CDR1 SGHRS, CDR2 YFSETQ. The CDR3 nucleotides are TGCGCCAGCAGCTCCTCAGGGGGCGGCGGAGAGACCCAGTACTTC. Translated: CASSSSGGGGETQYF.

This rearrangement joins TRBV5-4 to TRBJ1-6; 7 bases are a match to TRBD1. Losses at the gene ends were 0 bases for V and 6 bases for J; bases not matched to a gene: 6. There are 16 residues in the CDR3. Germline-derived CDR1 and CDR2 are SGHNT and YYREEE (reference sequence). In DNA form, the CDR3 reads TGTGCCAGCAGCTTGGACGCAGGGGGACGTAATTCACCCCTCCACTTT. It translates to CASSLDAGGRNSPLHF.

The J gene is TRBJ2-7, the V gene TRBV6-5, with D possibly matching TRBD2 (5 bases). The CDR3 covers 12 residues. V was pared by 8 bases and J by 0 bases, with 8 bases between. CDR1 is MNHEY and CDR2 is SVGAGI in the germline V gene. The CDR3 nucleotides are TGTGCCAGCGGCCGGGGCTCCTACGAGCAGTACTTC. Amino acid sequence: CASGRGSYEQYF.

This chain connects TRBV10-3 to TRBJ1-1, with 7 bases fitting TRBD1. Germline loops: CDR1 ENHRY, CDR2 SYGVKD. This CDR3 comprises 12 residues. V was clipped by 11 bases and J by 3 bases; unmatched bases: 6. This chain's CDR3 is CAVRQGDTEAFF. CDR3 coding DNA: TGTGCCGTGAGACAGGGAGACACTGAAGCTTTCTTT.

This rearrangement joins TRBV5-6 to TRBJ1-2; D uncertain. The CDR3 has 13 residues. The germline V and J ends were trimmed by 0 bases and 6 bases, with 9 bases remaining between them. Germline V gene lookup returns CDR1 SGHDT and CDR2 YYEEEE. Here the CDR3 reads CASSLVHGNGYTF. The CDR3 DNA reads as TGTGCCAGCAGCTTGGTTCACGGGAATGGCTACACCTTC. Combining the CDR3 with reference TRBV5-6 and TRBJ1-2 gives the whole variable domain DAGVTQSPTHLIKTRGQQVTLRCSPKSGHDTVSWYQQALGQGPQFIFQYYEEEERQRGNFPDRFSGHQFPNYSSELNVNALLLGDSALYLCASSLVHGNGYTFGSGTRLTVV.